The sequence of this TCR beta chain was determined in a study of Tregs in tolerant kidney transplant recipients. Across the study: The nonmyeloablative bone marrow transplants came from related graft donors, with transient mixed chimerism. Findings and caveats of the study: Antigen-driven expansion was suggested because donor-specific Tregs expanded more than all Tregs in tolerant patients. Biological reproducibility was not directly addressed, but technical replication error appeared minimal. Expanding Tregs on activated donor B cells appeared to best identify donor-specific TCRbeta clones.

This clone was seen only once. Its antigen is undetermined. Data came from immunoSEQ multiplex PCR; TCRdb stores just in-frame clones and leaves some out. Among around 77,000 clones, 95% to 98% were seen once, and the ten largest hold 0.55% to 0.6%. CDR1 and CDR2 (germline): MDHEN, SYDVKM. V was pared by 5 bases and J by 5 bases, with 14 bases of the junction left unmatched. There are 16 residues in the CDR3. The TCR sequence derives from a human donor who received a combined kidney and bone marrow transplant. The sequencing here drew on CD4+ T cells from blood, taken before the transplant. The V call is TRBV28, the J call TRBJ1-1; the match to TRBD1 covers 7 bases. The CDR3 protein is CASSPPGGRRLTEAFF. The CDR3 nucleotides read TGTGCCAGCAGTCCACCAGGGGGGCGGCGGTTAACTGAAGCTTTCTTT.